This T cell receptor beta chain was recovered during a study of memory CD8 T cells in hepatitis C reinfection. Study overall: A couple of donors resolved primary infection, then developed chronic reinfection. Late/post reinfection sampling occurred 12 to 24 weeks after detected reinfection.

The data were produced by immunoSEQ multiplex PCR, yet TCRdb's version contains in-frame clones alone and is incomplete. Of approximately 49,000 clones in the sample, approximately 89% are singletons; the top ten hold roughly 0.7%. Trimming left V 9 bases short and J 12 bases short, with 17 bases between. Germline V gene sequence: CDR1 LNHDA, CDR2 SQIVND (reference sequence). The CDR3 has 12 amino acids. Described time point: late/post reinfection, 12 to 24 weeks after detection. No in vitro expansion preceded TCR sequencing of the sorted cells. The Montreal HEPCO cohort supplied donors who inject drugs.

The V and J genes are TRBV19 and TRBJ1-4; no definite D call. Sequenced sample: naive CD8+ T cells sorted from blood. The receptor was derived from a man between 18 and 35 years old with hepatitis C virus infection. The DNA for the CDR3 is TGTGCCAGCTCGCCAGGTCCTCATGAACTGTTTTTT. Protein sequence: CASSPGPHELFF. The full variable domain, its missing parts supplied by reference TRBV19 and TRBJ1-4, is DGGITQSPKYLFRKEGQNVTLSCEQNLNHDAMYWYRQDPGQGLRLIYYSQIVNDFQKGDIAEGYSVSREKKESFPLTVTSAQKNPTAFYLCASSPGPHELFFGSGTQLSVL.